A single sample gave rise to the 5 T cell receptor beta chains below, sequenced in a study of blood T cell repertoires in COVID-19. Measured with immunoSEQ multiplex PCR; TCRdb has only the in-frame clones, and not every one. The data contain over 250,000 clones, approximately 86% of them seen just once; the ten biggest clones take up approximately 9%. Specimen: PBMCs or T cells enriched from blood (not recorded which). These receptors originate from a woman younger than 35 who had recovered from COVID-19.

This clone was observed once. This chain joins TRBV18 and TRBJ2-2; D gene ambiguous. Germline CDR1 KGHSH, CDR2 LQKENI. The CDR3 length is 14 residues. Between the trimmed V and J ends, which lost 4 bases and 2 bases, there was a span of 8 bases. CDR3 DNA: TGTGCCAGCTCACGGGCAGATAACACCGGGGAGCTGTTTTTT. Its translation is CASSRADNTGELFF. Using reference TRBV18 and TRBJ2-2 for the parts outside the CDR3, the full variable domain is NAGVMQNPRHLVRRRGQEARLRCSPMKGHSHVYWYRQLPEEGLKFMVYLQKENIIDESGMPKERFSAEFPKEGPSILRIQQVVRGDSAAYFCASSRADNTGELFFGEGSRLTVL.

The J gene is TRBJ1-3, the V gene TRBV24-1, with a weak D call TRBD1 (6 bases). V was pared by 0 bases and J by 0 bases, with 8 bases between. This CDR3 has 16 amino acids. The germline V gene encodes CDR1 KGHDR and CDR2 SFDVKD. The chain's CDR3 is CATSDLRQDSGNTIYF. As DNA, the CDR3 is TGTGCCACCAGTGATTTGAGACAGGACTCTGGAAACACCATATATTTT.

The chain is built from TRBV13 and TRBJ1-1; D gene ambiguous. The V and J ends lost 5 bases and 3 bases respectively, with 16 bases between them. The germline V gene has CDR1 PRHDT and CDR2 FYEKMQ (reference sequence). The CDR3 totals 15 residues. The CDR3 here is CASSLNTGYDTEAFF. The CDR3 DNA sequence: TGTGCCAGCAGCCTAAACACCGGGTACGACACTGAAGCTTTCTTT.

The V and J genes are TRBV29-1 and TRBJ2-7; D gene uncertain. Trimming cost V 4 bases and J 1 base, with 8 bases left between them. The CDR3 is 12 amino acids. Germline V gene data show CDR1 as SQVTM and CDR2 as ANQGSEA. The DNA for the CDR3 is TGCAGCGTTGGGGCAGGTTCCTACGAGCAGTACTTC. Amino acids: CSVGAGSYEQYF.

V usage is TRBV15 and J usage is TRBJ2-3; the match to TRBD2 covers 11 bases. The CDR3 has 17 residues. Germline loops: CDR1 LNHNV, CDR2 YYDKDF (reference sequence). V gave up 3 bases and J gave up 2 bases; unmatched junction bases: 7. The CDR3 is CATSSDRSGRDTDTQYF. For the CDR3, the DNA is TGTGCCACCAGCAGTGATCGTAGCGGGAGGGACACAGATACGCAGTATTTT.